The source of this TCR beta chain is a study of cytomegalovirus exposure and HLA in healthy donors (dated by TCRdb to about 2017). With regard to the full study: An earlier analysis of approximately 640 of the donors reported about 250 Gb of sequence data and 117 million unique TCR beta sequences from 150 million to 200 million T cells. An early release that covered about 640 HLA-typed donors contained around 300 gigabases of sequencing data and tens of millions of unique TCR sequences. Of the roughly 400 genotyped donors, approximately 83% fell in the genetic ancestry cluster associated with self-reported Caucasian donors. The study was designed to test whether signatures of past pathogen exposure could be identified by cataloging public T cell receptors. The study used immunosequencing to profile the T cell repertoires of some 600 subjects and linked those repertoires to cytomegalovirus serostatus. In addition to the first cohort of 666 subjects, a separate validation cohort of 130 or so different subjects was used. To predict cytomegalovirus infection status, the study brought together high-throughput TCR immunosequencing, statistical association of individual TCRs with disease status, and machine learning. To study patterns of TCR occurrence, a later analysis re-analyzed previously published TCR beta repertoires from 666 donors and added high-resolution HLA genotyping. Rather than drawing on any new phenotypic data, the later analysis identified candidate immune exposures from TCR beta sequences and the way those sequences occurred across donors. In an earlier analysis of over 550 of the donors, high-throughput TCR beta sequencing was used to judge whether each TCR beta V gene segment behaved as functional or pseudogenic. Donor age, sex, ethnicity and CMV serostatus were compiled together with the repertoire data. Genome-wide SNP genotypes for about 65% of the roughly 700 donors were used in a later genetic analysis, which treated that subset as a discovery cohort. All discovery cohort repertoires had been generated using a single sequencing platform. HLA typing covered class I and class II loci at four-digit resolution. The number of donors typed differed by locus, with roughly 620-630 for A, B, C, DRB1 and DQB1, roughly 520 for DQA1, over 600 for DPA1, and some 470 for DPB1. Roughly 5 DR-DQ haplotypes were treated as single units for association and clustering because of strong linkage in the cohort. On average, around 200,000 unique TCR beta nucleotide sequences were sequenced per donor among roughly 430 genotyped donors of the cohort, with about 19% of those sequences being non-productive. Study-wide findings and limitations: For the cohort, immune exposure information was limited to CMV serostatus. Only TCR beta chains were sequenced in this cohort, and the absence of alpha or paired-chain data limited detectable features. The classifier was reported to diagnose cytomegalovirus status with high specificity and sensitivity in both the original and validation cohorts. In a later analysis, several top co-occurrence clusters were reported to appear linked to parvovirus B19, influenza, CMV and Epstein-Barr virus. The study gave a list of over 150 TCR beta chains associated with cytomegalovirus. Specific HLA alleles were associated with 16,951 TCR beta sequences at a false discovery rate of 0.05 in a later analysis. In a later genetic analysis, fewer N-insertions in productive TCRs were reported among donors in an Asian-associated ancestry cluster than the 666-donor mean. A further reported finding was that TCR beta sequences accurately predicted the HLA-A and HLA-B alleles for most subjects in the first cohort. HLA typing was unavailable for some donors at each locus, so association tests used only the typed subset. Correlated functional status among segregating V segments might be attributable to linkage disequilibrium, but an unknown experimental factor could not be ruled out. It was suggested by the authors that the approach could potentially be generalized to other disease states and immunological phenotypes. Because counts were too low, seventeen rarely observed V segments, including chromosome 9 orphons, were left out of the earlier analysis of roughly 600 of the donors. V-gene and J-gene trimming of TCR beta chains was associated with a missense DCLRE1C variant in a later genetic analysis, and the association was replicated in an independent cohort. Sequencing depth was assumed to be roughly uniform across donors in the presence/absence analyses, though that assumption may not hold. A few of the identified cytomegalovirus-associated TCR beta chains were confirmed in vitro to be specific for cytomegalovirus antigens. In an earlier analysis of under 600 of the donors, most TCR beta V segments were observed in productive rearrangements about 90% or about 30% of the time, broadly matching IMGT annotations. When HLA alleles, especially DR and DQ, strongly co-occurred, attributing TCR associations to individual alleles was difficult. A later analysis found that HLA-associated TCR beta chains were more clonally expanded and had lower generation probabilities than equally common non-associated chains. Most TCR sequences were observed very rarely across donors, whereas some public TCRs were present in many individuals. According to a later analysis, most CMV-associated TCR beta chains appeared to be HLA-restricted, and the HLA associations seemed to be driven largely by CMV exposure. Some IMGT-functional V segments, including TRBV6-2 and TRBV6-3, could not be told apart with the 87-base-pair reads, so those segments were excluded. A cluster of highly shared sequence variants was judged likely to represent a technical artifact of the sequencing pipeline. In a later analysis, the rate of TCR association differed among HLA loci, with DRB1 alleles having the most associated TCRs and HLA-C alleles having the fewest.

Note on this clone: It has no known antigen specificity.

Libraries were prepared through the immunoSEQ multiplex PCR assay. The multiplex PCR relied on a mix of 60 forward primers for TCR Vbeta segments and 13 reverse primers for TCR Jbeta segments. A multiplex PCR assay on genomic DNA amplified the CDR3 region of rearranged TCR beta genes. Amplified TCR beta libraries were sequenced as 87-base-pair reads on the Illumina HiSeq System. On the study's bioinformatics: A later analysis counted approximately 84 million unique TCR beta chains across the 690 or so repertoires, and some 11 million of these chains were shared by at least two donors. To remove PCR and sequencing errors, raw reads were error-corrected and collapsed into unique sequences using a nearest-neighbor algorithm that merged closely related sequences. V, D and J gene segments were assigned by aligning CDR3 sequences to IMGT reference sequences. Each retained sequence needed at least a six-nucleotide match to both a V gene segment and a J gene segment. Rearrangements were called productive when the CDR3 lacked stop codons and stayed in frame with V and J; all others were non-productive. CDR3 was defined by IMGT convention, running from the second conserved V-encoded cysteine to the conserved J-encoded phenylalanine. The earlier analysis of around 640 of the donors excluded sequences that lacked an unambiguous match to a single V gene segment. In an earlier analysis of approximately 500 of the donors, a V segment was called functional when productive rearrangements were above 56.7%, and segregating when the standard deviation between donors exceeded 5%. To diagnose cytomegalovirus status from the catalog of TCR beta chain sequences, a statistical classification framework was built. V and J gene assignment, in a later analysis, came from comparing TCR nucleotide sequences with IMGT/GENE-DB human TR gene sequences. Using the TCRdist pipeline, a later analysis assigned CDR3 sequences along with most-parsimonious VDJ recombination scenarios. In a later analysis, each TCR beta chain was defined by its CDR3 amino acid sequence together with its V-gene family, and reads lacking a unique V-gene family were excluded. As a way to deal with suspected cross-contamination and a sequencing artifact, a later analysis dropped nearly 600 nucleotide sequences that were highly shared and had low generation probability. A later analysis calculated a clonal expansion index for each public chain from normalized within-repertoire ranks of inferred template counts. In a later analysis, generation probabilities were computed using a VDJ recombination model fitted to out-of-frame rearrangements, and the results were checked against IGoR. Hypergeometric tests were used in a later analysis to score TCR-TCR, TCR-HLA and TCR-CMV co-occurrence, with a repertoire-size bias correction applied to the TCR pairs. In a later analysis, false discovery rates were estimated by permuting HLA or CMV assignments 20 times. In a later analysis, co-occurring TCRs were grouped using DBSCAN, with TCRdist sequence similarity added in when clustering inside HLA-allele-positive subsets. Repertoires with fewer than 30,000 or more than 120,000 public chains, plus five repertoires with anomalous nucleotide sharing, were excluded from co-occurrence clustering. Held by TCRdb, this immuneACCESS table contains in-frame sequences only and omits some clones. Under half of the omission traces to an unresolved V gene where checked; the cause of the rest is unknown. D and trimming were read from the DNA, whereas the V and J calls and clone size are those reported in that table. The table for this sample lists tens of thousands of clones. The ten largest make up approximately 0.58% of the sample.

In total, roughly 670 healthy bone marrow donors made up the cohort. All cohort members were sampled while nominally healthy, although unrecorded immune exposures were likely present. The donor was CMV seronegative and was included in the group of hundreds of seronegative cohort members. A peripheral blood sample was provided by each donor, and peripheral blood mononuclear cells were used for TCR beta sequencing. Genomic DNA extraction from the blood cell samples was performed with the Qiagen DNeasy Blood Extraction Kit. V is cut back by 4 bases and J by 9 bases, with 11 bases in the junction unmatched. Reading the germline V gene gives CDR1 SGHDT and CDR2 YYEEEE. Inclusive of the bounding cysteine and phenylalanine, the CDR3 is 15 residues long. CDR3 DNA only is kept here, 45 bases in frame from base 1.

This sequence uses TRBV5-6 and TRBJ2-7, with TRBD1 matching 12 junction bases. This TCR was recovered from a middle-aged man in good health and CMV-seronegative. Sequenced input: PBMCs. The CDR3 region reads CASSLGTGGAMRQYF. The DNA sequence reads TGTGCCAGCAGCCTAGGGACAGGGGGCGCAATGCGGCAGTACTTC.